Each of the 6 T cell receptor beta chains below was sequenced from the same sample in a study of low-dose radiotherapy and immunotherapy resistance in tumors. First-strand cDNA relied on TRAV- and TRBV-specific primers spanning alpha and beta chains. With a constant-region primer and a V-primer adapter, TCRs were subjected to approximately 21 PCR cycles of amplification. A single record per CDR3 protein comes from TCRdb applying MiXCR to the reads. The sample lists approximately 15,000 distinct CDR3 sequences; roughly 60% were seen once. Receptors originate from a human donor with advanced metastatic prostate, ovarian, gallbladder or colorectal cancer (not recorded which). This table probably holds off-target reads from a library built for another chain.

V and J are TRBV25-1 and TRBJ1-2, with D possibly being TRBD1 (5 bases). V lost 5 bases to trimming and J lost 4 bases, with 11 bases between them. CDR3 size: 13 residues. Germline V gives CDR1 MGHDK, CDR2 SYGVNS. CDR3 region: CASSTGPSYGYTF. The CDR3, as DNA: TGTGCCAGCAGTACAGGTCCATCCTATGGCTACACCTTC.

V gene TRBV7-2 combines with J gene TRBJ2-5; no firm D call. The CDR3 is 13 amino acids. Germline V gene sequence: CDR1 SGHTA, CDR2 FQGNSA. The germline V and J ends were trimmed by 5 bases and 4 bases, with 11 bases remaining between them. The CDR3 sequence: CASSPGRGETQYF. The CDR3 DNA is TGTGCCAGCAGCCCCGGACGTGGAGAGACCCAGTACTTC. Full variable domain (remainder filled in from reference TRBV7-2 and TRBJ2-5): GAGVSQSPSNKVTEKGKDVELRCDPISGHTALYWYRQSLGQGLEFLIYFQGNSAPDKSGLPSDRFSAERTGGSVSTLTIQRTQQEDSAVYLCASSPGRGETQYFGPGTRLLVL.

Only a few counts were recorded for this clonotype. The DNA for the CDR3 is TGTGCCAGCAGCTTAGCTAGCGGGGGAGAGACCCAGTACTTC. Translation: CASSLASGGETQYF. The chain uses TRBV11-2 and TRBJ2-5; 10 nucleotides match TRBD2. CDR3 length equals 14 residues. Germline V CDR1 and CDR2: SGHAT, FQNNGV. The junction had 0 bases not matched to a gene; V was cut back by 1 base and J by 4 bases.

CDR3 in amino acids: CASRERVAGANVLTF. The CDR3 nucleotides are TGTGCCAGCAGAGAGAGGGTGGCCGGGGCCAACGTCCTGACTTTC. V gene TRBV6-2 or TRBV6-3 combines with J gene TRBJ2-6; possible D gene TRBD2, 5 bases. The CDR3 runs to 15 residues. Trimming took off 6 bases at V and 4 bases at J, with 13 bases between the two ends. The germline V gene encodes CDR1 MNHEY and CDR2 SVGEGT.

This clonotype has more than one count but fewer than ten. The chain carries TRBV6-6 and TRBJ2-7; 16 nucleotides line up with TRBD2. V lost 6 bases to trimming and J lost 7 bases; unmatched junction nucleotides: 6. The CDR3 loop spans 15 amino acids. Germline CDR1 is MNHNY and CDR2 is SVGAGI (reference sequence). The CDR3 loop reads CASSQGLAGGVEQYF. The DNA for the CDR3 is TGTGCCAGCAGCCAGGGACTAGCGGGAGGGGTGGAGCAGTACTTC.

The chain is built from TRBV29-1 and TRBJ2-1; a possible D gene is TRBD2 (6 bases). From germline, CDR1 is SQVTM and CDR2 ANQGSEA. Trimming removed 5 bases at V and 3 bases at J, with 14 bases between. The CDR3 has 14 amino acids. The CDR3 is CSVFHGLHYNEQFF. The CDR3, as DNA: TGCAGCGTTTTCCACGGACTACACTACAATGAGCAGTTCTTC.